This record covers a single T cell receptor beta chain. Antigen specificity is unknown. The data belong to a study of long-term antiretroviral therapy in people with HIV. Each HIV-infected participant was given treatment in the United States. Study results and limitations: Pre-ART clonal expansion yielded clones that dominated the repertoire at all time points. Subsequent to ART, diversity was augmented yet persisted below that of transplant donor controls.

CDR1 is SGHRS, CDR2 YFSETQ, per germline. The CDR3 loop spans 14 amino acids. V shed 6 bases and J shed 0 bases, with 9 bases lying between them. Sequencing used immunoSEQ v3.0 at survey level. TCRdb's copy holds only in-frame clones and misses some; the assay was immunoSEQ multiplex PCR. The sample consists of roughly 11,000 clones, around 89% of them appearing once. Sequences were derived from unsorted PBMCs, sampled 0.2 years before starting antiretroviral therapy. This rearrangement joins TRBV5-1 to TRBJ2-2, with D perhaps matching TRBD2 (6 bases). This clonotype was sampled from a woman in her 40s with HIV. CDR3 nucleotide sequence: TGCGCCAGCACGACGGGGGCGAACACCGGGGAGCTGTTTTTT. Its protein is CASTTGANTGELFF.